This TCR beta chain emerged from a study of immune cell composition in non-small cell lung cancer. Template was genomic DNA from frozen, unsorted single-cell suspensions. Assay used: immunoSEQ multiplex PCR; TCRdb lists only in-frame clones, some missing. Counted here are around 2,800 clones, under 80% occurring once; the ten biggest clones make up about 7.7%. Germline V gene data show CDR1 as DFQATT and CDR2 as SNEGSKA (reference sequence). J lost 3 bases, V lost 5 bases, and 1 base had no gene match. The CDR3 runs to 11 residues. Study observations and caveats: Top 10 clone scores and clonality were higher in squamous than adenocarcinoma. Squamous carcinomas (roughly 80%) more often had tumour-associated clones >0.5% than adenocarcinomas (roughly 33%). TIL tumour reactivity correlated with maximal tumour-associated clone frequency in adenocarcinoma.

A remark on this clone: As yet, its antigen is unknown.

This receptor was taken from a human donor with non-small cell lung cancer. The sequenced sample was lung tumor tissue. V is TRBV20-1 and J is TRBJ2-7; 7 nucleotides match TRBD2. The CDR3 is CSAGGGYEQYF. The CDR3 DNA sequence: TGCAGTGCTGGGGGGGGCTACGAGCAGTACTTC.